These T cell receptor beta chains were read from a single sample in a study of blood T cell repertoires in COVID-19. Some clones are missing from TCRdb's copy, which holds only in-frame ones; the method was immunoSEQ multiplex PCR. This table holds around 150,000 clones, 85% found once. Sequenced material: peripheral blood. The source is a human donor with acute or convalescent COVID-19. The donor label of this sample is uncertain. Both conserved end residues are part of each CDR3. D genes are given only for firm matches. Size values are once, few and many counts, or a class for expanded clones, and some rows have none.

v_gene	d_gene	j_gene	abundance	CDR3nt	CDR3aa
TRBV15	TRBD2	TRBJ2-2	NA	TGTGCCACCAGCAGACAAGCGGGGGGGGCCAGTACCGGGGAGCTGTTTTTT	CATSRQAGGASTGELFF
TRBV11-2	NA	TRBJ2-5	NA	TGTGCCAGCAGCTTAGTAAGGGGGGGCGGTTCGGAGACCCAGTACTTC	CASSLVRGGGSETQYF
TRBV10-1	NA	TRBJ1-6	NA	TGCGCCAGCAGTGTTGGGAGCTCCTATAATTCACCCCTCCACTTT	CASSVGSSYNSPLHF
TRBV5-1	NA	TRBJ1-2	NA	TGCGCCAGCAGCCCCCAATGGGCAGACTATGGCTACACCTTC	CASSPQWADYGYTF
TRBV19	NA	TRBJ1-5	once	TGTGCCAGTAGTATTAGGGGGATATGGAATCAGCCCCAGCATTTT	CASSIRGIWNQPQHF
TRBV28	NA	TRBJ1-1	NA	TGTGCCAGCAGTTCCGGGAACACTGAAGCTTTCTTT	CASSSGNTEAFF
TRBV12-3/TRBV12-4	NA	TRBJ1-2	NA	TGTGCCAGCAGTTTTAGGAGTGACTATGGCTACACCTTC	CASSFRSDYGYTF
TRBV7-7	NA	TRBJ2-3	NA	TGTGCCAGCAGCTCCAGTGGGGGCAGGGGCACAGATACGCAGTATTTT	CASSSSGGRGTDTQYF
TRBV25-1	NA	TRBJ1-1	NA	TGTGCCAGCAGTGGGGGCACACTCCCGCTGAACACTGAAGCTTTCTTT	CASSGGTLPLNTEAFF
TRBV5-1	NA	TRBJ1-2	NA	TGCGCCAGCAGGGCCGCCTATGGCTACACCTTC	CASRAAYGYTF
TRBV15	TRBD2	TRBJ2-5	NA	TGTGCCACCAGCAGAGGTCCCTCCAGCGGGGGTGGCCAAGAGACCCAGTACTTC	CATSRGPSSGGGQETQYF
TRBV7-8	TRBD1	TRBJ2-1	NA	TGTGCCAGCAGCCTGGACAGGGGCGACAATGAGCAGTTCTTC	CASSLDRGDNEQFF
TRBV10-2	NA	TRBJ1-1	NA	TGCGCCAGCAGGTTGGACAGAACTAAAAAAGGCACTGAAGCTTTCTTT	CASRLDRTKKGTEAFF
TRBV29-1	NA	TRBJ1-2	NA	TGCAGCGTTGATACAGGGTTCGGCTATGGCTACACCTTC	CSVDTGFGYGYTF
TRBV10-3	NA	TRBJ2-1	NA	TGTGCCATGGCAAGCTCCTACAATGAGCAGTTCTTC	CAMASSYNEQFF
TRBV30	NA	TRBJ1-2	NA	TGTGCCTGGAGTCATGGGGGGTCTGGCTACACCTTC	CAWSHGGSGYTF
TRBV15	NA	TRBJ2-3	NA	TGTGCCACCAGCAGAGATCCAACGGCGGGGAGCACAGATACGCAGTATTTT	CATSRDPTAGSTDTQYF
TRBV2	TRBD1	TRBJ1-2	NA	TGTGCCAGCAGTCGGGCAGGGACAGGGCATCGTGGCTACACCTTC	CASSRAGTGHRGYTF
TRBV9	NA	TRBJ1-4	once	TGTGCCAGCAGCGTTCAGGGGCTCGCTAATGAAAAACTGTTTTTT	CASSVQGLANEKLFF
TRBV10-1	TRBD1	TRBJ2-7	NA	TGCGCCAGCAGTGATGGACAGGGGAACTCCTACGAGCAGTACTTC	CASSDGQGNSYEQYF
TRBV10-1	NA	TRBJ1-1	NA	TGCGCCAGCACCGGAGGGGTGGACACTGAAGCTTTCTTT	CASTGGVDTEAFF
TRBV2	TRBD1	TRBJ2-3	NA	TGTGCCAGCAGTGAAGGCAGGGGGCAAACAGATACGCAGTATTTT	CASSEGRGQTDTQYF
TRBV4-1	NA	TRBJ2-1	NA	TGCGCCAGCAGCCATGCGAGAGGCAGATACAATGAGCAGTTCTTC	CASSHARGRYNEQFF
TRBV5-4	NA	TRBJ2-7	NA	TGTGCCAGCAGCTTTGCGGACAGAGCCTACGAGCAGTACTTC	CASSFADRAYEQYF
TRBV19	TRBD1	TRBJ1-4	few	TGTGCCAGTAGTGGCATCAGGGGGTTAAATGAAAAACTGTTTTTT	CASSGIRGLNEKLFF
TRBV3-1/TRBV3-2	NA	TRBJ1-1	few	TGTGCCAGCAGCCTCCCCGGGAAGAACACTGAAGCTTTCTTT	CASSLPGKNTEAFF
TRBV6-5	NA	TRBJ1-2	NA	TGTGCCAGCAGTTACTCGTTAGAGGCTATCTATGGCTACACCTTC	CASSYSLEAIYGYTF
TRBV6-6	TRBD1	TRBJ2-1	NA	TGTGCCAGCAACTCGGGACAGGCATACAATGAGCAGTTCTTC	CASNSGQAYNEQFF
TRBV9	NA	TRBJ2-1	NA	TGTGCCAGCAGCGTAGTTGACACTTACAATGAGCAGTTCTTC	CASSVVDTYNEQFF
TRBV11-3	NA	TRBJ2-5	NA	TGTGCCAGCAGCTTAGGAGGGTGGGAGTACCAAGAGACCCAGTACTTC	CASSLGGWEYQETQYF
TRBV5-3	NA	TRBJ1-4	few	TGTGCCAGAAGCGCCGACAGGAATGAAAAACTGTTTTTT	CARSADRNEKLFF